These T cell receptor beta chains were read from a single sample in a study of T cells in Graves' hyperthyroidism and ophthalmopathy. TCRdb called the multiplex PCR reads again in MiXCR, with one record for every CDR3 protein. The table includes around 620,000 distinct CDR3 sequences, around 45% detected once. Material: peripheral blood or thyroid tissue (not recorded which). These receptors were collected from an adult woman with Graves' disease, either hyperthyroidism or ophthalmopathy (not recorded which). Each CDR3 is given with its conserved first and last residue.

TRBJ1-2,TRBV12-3/TRBV12-4,CASKRGEGAFGYTF
TRBJ2-7,TRBV20-1,CSAPPGGGHEQYF
TRBJ2-7,TRBV7-2,CASSPYTGGPYEQYF
TRBJ1-3,TRBV20-1,CSAKDRNPSSGNTIYF
TRBJ1-2,TRBV5-1,CASRKQGSYGYTF
TRBJ2-6,TRBV5-1,CASSLYSLVSGANVLTF
TRBJ2-2,TRBV9,CASSVEGAETGELFF
TRBJ1-1,TRBV7-2,CASSLDVAAFF
TRBJ2-6,TRBV20-1,CSARGRISGANVLTF
TRBJ1-2,TRBV11-2,CASSLQGQTNYGYTF
TRBJ2-2,TRBV24-1,CATSDPGLVGGELFF
TRBJ1-2,TRBV15,CATSSPGTGDFRGYTF
TRBJ2-5,TRBV29-1,CSVVGESGEETQYF
TRBJ2-5,TRBV7-9,CASSLGQGFRETQYF
TRBJ1-5,TRBV10-3,CAISEGRNNQPQHF
TRBJ2-3,TRBV5-1,CASSLDDPSSDTQYF
TRBJ2-5,TRBV12-3/TRBV12-4,CASSTDSQETQYF
TRBJ1-2,TRBV10-1,CASSESQGAGIVFGYTF
TRBJ1-1,TRBV19,CASNIGRNTEAFF
TRBJ1-6,TRBV9,CASSTTESSYNSPLHF
TRBJ1-1,TRBV6-6,CASSYNRANTEAFF
TRBJ1-4,TRBV7-9,CASSLEGRSNEKLFF
TRBJ1-6,TRBV10-3,CACAESQGNSPLHF
TRBJ2-5,TRBV19,CASSQEGLETQYF
TRBJ2-2,TRBV20-1,CSARPLGGTGELFF
TRBJ2-5,TRBV2,CASNWATSGPQYF
TRBJ1-1,TRBV7-9,CASSYDRDTNTEAFF
TRBJ1-2,TRBV7-9,CASSLAIGQTVGYTF
TRBJ2-7,TRBV13,CASSLAPRQSYEQYF
TRBJ2-7,TRBV29-1,CSVVSGGAYEQYF
TRBJ2-7,TRBV7-9,CASSPDSLSSRWLDLNF
TRBJ1-4,TRBV7-6,CASSLGDRGGGEKLFF
TRBJ2-7,TRBV10-3,CASSLRDRSTKQYF
TRBJ2-5,TRBV29-1,CSTQTGGWETQYF
TRBJ1-2,TRBV20-1,CSTDGTSTGYTF